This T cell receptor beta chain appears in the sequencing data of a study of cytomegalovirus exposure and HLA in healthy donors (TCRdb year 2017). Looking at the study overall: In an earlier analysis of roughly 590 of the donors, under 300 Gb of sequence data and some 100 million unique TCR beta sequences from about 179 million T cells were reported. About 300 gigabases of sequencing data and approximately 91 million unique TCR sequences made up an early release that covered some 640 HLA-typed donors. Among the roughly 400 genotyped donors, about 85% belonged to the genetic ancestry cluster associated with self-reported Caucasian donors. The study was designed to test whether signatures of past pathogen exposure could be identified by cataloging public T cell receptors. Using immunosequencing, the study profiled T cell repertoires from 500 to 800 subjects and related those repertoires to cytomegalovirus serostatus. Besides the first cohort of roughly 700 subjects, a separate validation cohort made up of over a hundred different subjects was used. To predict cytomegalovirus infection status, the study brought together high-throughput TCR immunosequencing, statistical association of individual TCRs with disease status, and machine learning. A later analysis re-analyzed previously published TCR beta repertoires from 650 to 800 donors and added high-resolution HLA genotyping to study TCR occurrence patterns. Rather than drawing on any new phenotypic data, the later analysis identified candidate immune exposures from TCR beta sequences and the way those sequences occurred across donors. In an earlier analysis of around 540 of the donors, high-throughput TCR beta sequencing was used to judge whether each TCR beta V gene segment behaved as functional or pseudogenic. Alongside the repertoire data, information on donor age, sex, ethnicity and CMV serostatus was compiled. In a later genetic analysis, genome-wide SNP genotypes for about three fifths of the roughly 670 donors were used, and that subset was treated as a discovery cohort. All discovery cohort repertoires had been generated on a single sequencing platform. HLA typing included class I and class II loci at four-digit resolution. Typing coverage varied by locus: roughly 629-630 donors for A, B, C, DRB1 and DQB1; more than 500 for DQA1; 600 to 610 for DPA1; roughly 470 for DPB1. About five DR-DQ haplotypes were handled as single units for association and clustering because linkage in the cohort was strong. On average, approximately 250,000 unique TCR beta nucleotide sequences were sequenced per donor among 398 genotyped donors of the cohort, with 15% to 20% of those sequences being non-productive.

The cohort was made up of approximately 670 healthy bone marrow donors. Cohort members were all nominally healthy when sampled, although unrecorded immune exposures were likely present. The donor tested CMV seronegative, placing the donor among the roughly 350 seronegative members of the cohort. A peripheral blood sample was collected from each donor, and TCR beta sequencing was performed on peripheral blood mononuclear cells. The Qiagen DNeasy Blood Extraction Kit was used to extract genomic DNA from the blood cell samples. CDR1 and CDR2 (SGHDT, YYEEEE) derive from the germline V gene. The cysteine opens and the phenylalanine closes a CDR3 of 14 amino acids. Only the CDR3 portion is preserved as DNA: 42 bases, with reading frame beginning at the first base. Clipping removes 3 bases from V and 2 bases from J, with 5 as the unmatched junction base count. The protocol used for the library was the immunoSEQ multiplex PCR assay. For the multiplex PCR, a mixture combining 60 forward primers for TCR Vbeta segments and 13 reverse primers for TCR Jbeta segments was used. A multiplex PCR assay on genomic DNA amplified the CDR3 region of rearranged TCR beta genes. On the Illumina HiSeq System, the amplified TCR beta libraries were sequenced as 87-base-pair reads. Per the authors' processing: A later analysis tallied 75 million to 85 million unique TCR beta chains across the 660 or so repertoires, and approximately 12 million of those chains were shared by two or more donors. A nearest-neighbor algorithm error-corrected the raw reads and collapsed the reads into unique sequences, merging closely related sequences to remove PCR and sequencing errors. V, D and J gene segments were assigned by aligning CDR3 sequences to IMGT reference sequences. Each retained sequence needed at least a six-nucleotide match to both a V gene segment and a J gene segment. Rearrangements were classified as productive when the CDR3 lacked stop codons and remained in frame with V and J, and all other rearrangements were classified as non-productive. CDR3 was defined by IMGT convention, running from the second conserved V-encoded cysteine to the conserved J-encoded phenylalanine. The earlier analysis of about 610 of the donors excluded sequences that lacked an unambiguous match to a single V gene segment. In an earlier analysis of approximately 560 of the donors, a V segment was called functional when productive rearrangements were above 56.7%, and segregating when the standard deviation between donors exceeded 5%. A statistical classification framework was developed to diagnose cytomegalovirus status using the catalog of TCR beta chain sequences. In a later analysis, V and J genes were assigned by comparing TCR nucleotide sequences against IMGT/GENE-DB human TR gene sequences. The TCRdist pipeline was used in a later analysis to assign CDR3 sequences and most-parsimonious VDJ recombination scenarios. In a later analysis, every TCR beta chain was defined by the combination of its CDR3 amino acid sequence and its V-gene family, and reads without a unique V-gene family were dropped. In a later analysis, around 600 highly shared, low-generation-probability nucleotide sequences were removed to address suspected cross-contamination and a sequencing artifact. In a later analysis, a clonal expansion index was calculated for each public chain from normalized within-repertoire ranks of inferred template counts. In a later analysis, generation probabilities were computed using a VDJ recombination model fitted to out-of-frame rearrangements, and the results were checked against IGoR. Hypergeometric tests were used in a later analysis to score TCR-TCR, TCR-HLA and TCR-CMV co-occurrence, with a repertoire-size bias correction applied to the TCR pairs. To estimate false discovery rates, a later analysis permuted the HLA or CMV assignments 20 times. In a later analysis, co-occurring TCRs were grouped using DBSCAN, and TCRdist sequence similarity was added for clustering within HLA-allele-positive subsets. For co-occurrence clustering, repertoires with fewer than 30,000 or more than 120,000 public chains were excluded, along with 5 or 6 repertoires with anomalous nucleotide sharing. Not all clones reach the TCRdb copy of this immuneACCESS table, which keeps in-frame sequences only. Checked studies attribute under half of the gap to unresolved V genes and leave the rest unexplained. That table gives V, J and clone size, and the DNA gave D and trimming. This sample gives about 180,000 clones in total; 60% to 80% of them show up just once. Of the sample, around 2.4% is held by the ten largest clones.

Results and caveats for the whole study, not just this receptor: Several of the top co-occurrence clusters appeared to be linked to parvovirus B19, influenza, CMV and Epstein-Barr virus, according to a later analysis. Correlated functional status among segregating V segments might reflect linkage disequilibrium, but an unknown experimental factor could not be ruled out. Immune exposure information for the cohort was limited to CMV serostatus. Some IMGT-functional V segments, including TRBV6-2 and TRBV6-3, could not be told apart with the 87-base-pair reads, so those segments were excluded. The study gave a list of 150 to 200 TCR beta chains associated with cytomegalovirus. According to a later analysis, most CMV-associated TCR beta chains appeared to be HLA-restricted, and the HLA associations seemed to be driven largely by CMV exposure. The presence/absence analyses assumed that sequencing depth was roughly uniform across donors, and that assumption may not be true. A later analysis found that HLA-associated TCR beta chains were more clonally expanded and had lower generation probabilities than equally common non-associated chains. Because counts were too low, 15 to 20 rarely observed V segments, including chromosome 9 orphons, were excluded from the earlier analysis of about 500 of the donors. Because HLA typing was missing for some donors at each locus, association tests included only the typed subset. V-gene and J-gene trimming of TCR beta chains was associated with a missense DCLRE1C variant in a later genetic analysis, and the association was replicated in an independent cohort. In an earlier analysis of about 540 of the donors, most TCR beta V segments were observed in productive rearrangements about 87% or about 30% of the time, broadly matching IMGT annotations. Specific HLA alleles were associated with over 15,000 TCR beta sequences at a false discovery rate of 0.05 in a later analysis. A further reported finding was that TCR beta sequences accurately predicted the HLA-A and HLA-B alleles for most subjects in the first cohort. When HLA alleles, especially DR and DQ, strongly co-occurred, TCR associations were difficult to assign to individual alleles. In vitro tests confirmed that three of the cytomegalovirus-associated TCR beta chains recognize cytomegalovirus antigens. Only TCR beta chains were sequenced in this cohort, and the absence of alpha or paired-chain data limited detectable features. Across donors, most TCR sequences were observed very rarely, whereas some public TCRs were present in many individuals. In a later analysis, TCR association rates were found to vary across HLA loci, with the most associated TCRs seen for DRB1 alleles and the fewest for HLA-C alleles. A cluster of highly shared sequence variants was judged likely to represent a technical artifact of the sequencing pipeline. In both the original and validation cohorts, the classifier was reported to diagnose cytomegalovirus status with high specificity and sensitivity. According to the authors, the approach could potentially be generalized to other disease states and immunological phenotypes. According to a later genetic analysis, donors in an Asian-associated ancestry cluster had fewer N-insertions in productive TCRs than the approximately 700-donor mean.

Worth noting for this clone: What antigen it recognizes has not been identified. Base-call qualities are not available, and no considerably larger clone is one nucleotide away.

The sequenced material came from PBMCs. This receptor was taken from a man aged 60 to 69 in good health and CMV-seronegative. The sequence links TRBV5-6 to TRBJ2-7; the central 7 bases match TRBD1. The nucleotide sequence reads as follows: TGTGCCAGCAGCTCACAGGGGAATCCCTACGAGCAGTACTTC. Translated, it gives CASSSQGNPYEQYF.